Listed below are T cell receptor beta chains from one sample, sequenced in a study of T cell responses to AZD1222 COVID-19 vaccine. Repertoires were generated with immunoSEQ multiplex PCR, while TCRdb's copy carries only in-frame clones and drops some. The sample includes about 84,000 clones, 70% to 90% of them seen just once. Sequencing was performed on peripheral blood, taken on day 0 of AZD1222 vaccination. These receptors all stem from an adult in good health. The CDR3 runs from the conserved cysteine through the conserved F or W. The D gene is left open where the match is weak. Clone size is given for some rows only: seen once, a few or many times, or a class if the clone is expanded.

size	V	D	J	DNA	CDR3
once	TRBV3-1/TRBV3-2	NA	TRBJ2-7	TGTGCCAGCAGCCAGAGCTCCTACGAGCAGTACTTC	CASSQSSYEQYF
NA	TRBV13	NA	TRBJ2-7	TGTGCCAGCAGCGCCTTGCGGACCCTTTCCTACGAGCAGTACTTC	CASSALRTLSYEQYF
NA	TRBV18	NA	TRBJ1-1	TGTGCCAGCTCCGAACAGGCGAACACTGAAGCTTTCTTT	CASSEQANTEAFF
NA	TRBV10-3	NA	TRBJ2-1	TGTGCCATCAGGGGAACGGGGGCCAATGAGCAGTTCTTC	CAIRGTGANEQFF
few	TRBV7-9	TRBD1	TRBJ2-3	TGTGCCAGCAGCTTAACAGGGGAGAAAACAGATACGCAGTATTTT	CASSLTGEKTDTQYF
NA	TRBV7-2	NA	TRBJ2-7	TGTGCCAGCAGCCGCGGGACAGAGCCCTACGAGCAGTACTTC	CASSRGTEPYEQYF
NA	TRBV7-2	TRBD1	TRBJ2-1	TGTGCCAGCAGCTTAGAATCCGGACAGGGAACCTCCTACAATGAGCAGTTCTTC	CASSLESGQGTSYNEQFF
once	TRBV30	TRBD1	TRBJ1-1	TGTGCCTGGAGCGGACAGGGGAACACTGAAGCTTTCTTT	CAWSGQGNTEAFF
few	TRBV7-2	NA	TRBJ1-2	TGTGCCAGCAGCTTAATGTGGGGAGGCCATGGCTACACCTTC	CASSLMWGGHGYTF
NA	TRBV11-3	NA	TRBJ1-1	TGTGCCAGCAGCCTCACGACGAACACTGAAGCTTTCTTT	CASSLTTNTEAFF
NA	TRBV18	TRBD1	TRBJ2-4	TGTGCCAGCTCACCCTTAGGGACAGGGAACAAAAACATTCAGTACTTC	CASSPLGTGNKNIQYF
NA	TRBV7-8	NA	TRBJ1-1	TGTGCCAGCAGCGTCGGGACCGCATCCACTGAAGCTTTCTTT	CASSVGTASTEAFF
NA	TRBV5-4	TRBD2	TRBJ2-3	TGTGCCAGCAGCGCGGGACTAGCGGGGAGCACAGATACGCAGTATTTT	CASSAGLAGSTDTQYF
few	TRBV19	NA	TRBJ1-5	TGTGCCAGCGCCCCATCCGGGGATCAGCCCCAGCATTTT	CASAPSGDQPQHF
few	TRBV20-1	NA	TRBJ1-2	TGCAGTGCTAGTCCGACGTCGGCTGCGGGGGGCTACACCTTC	CSASPTSAAGGYTF
NA	TRBV9	TRBD1	TRBJ1-3	TGTGCCAGCAGCGAGGGACAGATCTCTGGAAACACCATATATTTT	CASSEGQISGNTIYF
NA	TRBV10-3	NA	TRBJ2-7	TGTGCCATCAGTGTTGGCGGGATCTCCTACGAGCAGTACTTC	CAISVGGISYEQYF
few	TRBV12-3/TRBV12-4	NA	TRBJ1-1	TGTGCCAGCAGTATAGGGGGGGGCACTGAAGCTTTCTTT	CASSIGGGTEAFF
NA	TRBV7-9	TRBD2	TRBJ2-7	TGTGCCAGCAGCTTAGTATCGTCTAGCGGGATGTACGAGCAGTACTTC	CASSLVSSSGMYEQYF
NA	TRBV9	NA	TRBJ2-2	TGTGCCAGCAGCGTAGGGGGTACCGGGGAGCTGTTTTTT	CASSVGGTGELFF
NA	TRBV18	NA	TRBJ2-1	TGTGCCAGCTCAGGAGAAACCTCCTACAATGAGCAGTTCTTC	CASSGETSYNEQFF
NA	TRBV3-1/TRBV3-2	NA	TRBJ2-2	TGTGCCAGCAGGGGGGGGTACGGACAGTCGAACACCGGGGAGCTGTTTTTT	CASRGGYGQSNTGELFF
NA	TRBV5-6	TRBD2	TRBJ2-1	TGTGCCAGCAGCCCCCGGACTAGCGGGCTATACAATGAGCAGTTCTTC	CASSPRTSGLYNEQFF
NA	TRBV12-3/TRBV12-4	NA	TRBJ2-5	TGTGCCAGCAACCAAGGACTGGAAGAGACCCAGTACTTC	CASNQGLEETQYF
once	TRBV6-5	TRBD1	TRBJ1-6	TGTGCCAGCATAGACAGGGGGCGGAATTCACCCCTCCACTTT	CASIDRGRNSPLHF
NA	TRBV7-9	TRBD1	TRBJ1-5	TGTGCCAGCAGCTCAGGGACAGGGGGCATCAACCAGCCCCAGCATTTT	CASSSGTGGINQPQHF
NA	TRBV7-8	NA	TRBJ1-5	TGTGCCAGCAGCTTTACAGGGAGCAATCAGCCCCAGCATTTT	CASSFTGSNQPQHF
once	TRBV10-1	NA	TRBJ1-3	TGCGCCAGTGATCACAGGAACAGAAACACCATATATTTT	CASDHRNRNTIYF
NA	TRBV7-9	NA	TRBJ1-2	TGTGCCAGCAGCTTAGGGATTAACTATGGCTACACCTTC	CASSLGINYGYTF
once	TRBV7-2	NA	TRBJ1-5	TGTGCCAGCAGCTCCCTGACAGGCCTTGGGGGCAATCAGCCCCAGCATTTT	CASSSLTGLGGNQPQHF
once	TRBV4-3	NA	TRBJ1-4	TGCGCCAGCAGCCACTTGAGACGGACCACTAATGAAAAACTGTTTTTT	CASSHLRRTTNEKLFF
NA	TRBV30	NA	TRBJ2-5	TGTGCCTGGATTTCAGTAGGGGCTGGGGAGACCCAGTACTTC	CAWISVGAGETQYF
NA	TRBV10-2	NA	TRBJ2-3	TGCGCCAGCAGTGAATTGGTGGATACGCAGTATTTT	CASSELVDTQYF
few	TRBV11-2	TRBD2	TRBJ2-2	TGTGCCAGCAGCTACTCATCTAGCGGGAGGATCTCCGGGGAGCTGTTTTTT	CASSYSSSGRISGELFF
NA	TRBV19	NA	TRBJ2-2	TGTGCCAGTAGTGTCCCAAGCGGCCCACCCTACACCGGGGAGCTGTTTTTT	CASSVPSGPPYTGELFF
few	TRBV19	TRBD1	TRBJ2-5	TGTGCCAGTAGTAGTTTCCCGGGACAGGGGATGGAGACCCAGTACTTC	CASSSFPGQGMETQYF
NA	TRBV5-8	NA	TRBJ1-2	TGTGCCAGCAGCTTTTGGGCAGCCCCCTATGGCTACACCTTC	CASSFWAAPYGYTF
once	TRBV7-9	NA	TRBJ1-3	TGTGCCAGCGTGAGGCTCTCTGGAAACACCATATATTTT	CASVRLSGNTIYF
NA	TRBV6-5	NA	TRBJ1-2	TGTGCCAGCAGTTACTATCGGCCGGCGGCTAACTATGGCTACACCTTC	CASSYYRPAANYGYTF
NA	TRBV27	NA	TRBJ1-1	TGTGCCAGCAGTTTAGGAGGGGTGAACACTGAAGCTTTCTTT	CASSLGGVNTEAFF
NA	TRBV24-1	NA	TRBJ1-5	TGTGCCACCAGTTCTTCAGGGGAGACTAGCAATCAGCCCCAGCATTTT	CATSSSGETSNQPQHF
NA	TRBV5-5	NA	TRBJ2-1	TGTGCCAGCAGTCTTTTCCGGGGACCCGAGCAGTTCTTC	CASSLFRGPEQFF
once	TRBV7-2	TRBD2	TRBJ2-1	TGTGCCAGCACCTCTTTAGCGGGATCCAATGAGCAGTTCTTC	CASTSLAGSNEQFF
NA	TRBV4-1	TRBD2	TRBJ2-2	TGCGCCAGCAGCCAAGGACTAGCGGGAAACACCGGGGAGCTGTTTTTT	CASSQGLAGNTGELFF